The entry below describes one T cell receptor beta chain. V gave up 1 base and J gave up 5 bases, with 14 bases separating them. Germline assignment: CDR1 MGHDK and CDR2 SYGVNS. The CDR3 has 15 amino acids. This entry is derived from a study of blood T cell repertoires in COVID-19. Turning to the study itself: COVID-19 samples from acute and convalescent phases originated in the United States, Italy and Spain.

Per the original data handling: The assay estimated nucleated cells by amplifying reference gene primers. Assay used: immunoSEQ multiplex PCR; TCRdb lists only in-frame clones, some missing. V, J and clone size derive from that table, while D and trimming were established from the DNA sequence. The sample lists a few hundred thousand clones, around 84% seen once, with 6.6% in the top ten. V gene TRBV25-1 combines with J gene TRBJ1-1, with D unclear. Material for sequencing was PBMCs or T cells enriched from blood (not recorded which). The TCR comes from a woman in her forties or fifties who had been exposed to COVID-19. The DNA of the CDR3 is TGTGCCAGCAGTGAATGGGAGGAACTGGAGACTGAAGCTTTCTTT. Residues: CASSEWEELETEAFF.